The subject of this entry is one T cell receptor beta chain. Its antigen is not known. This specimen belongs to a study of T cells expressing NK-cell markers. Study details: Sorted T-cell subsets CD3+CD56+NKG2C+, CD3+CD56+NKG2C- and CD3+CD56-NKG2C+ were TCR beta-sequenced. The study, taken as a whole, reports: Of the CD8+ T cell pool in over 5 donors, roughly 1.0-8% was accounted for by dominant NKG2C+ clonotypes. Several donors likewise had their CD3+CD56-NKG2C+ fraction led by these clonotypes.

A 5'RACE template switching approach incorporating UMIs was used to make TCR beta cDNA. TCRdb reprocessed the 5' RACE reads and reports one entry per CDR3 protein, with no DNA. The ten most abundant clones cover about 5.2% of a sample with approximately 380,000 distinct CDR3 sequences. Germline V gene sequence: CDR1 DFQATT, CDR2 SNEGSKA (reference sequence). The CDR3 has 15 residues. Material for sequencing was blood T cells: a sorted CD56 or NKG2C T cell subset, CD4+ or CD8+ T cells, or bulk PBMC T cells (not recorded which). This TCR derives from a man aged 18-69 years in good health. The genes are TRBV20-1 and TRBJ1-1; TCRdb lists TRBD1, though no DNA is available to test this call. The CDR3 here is CSARAGQGMNTEAFF.